The clone carrying this TCR beta chain has just a few counts. What it binds is unknown. The source of the sample is a study of T-cell memory formation after mild COVID-19. Study at large: The two donors had largely donor-specific TCR clusters. Study results and caveats: Contracting CD4+ clones were located mainly in CM and EM, and CD8+ clones in EMRA.

Sample barcodes and UMIs were carried by the TCR alpha and TCR beta cDNA libraries that 5'RACE generated with constant-segment primers. TCRdb itself ran the 5' RACE reads through MiXCR, one entry per CDR3 protein. Among some 31,000 distinct CDR3 sequences listed, roughly 12% were seen once. This CDR3 comprises 16 residues. CDR1 is SGHTA and CDR2 is FQGNSA in the germline V gene. V lost 1 base, J lost 0 bases, and 12 bases lay in between. The J gene is TRBJ1-2, the V gene TRBV7-2, with D maybe TRBD1 (6 bases). This TCR was recovered from an adult woman who had mild COVID-19 (a few samples of this study predate the infection). Cell type and time point are not known. The sample taken for sequencing was PBMCs or a T cell subset sorted from them (not recorded which). CDR3 sequence reads: CASSLGSPGANYGYTF. The CDR3 DNA reads as TGTGCCAGCAGCTTAGGGTCCCCAGGGGCTAACTATGGCTACACCTTC.